This TCR beta chain was profiled in a study of shared clonotypes between healthy human individuals (TCRdb year 2020). As for the study more broadly: The cohort comprised two women and three men aged 18 to 49 years. For each donor, three plates each were used for CD4 naive and CD4 memory, two plates were used for CD8 naive, and one plate was used for CD8 memory. To estimate repertoire size and how much clonotypes are shared between individuals, the study performed deep sequencing of blood TCR repertoires from a few healthy adults. To increase sequencing depth and limit assay-specific biases, TCR repertoire library preparation and sequencing were carried out by different laboratories using diverse techniques. Between about 0.94 and 8.9 billion PBMCs per donor were obtained by leukapheresis. Broad study findings and their caveats: Compared with non-shared clonotypes, the clonotypes found in all four sorted-subset donors had higher generation probabilities. Because the study included only a small number of donors, the genetic and exposure-history diversity represented was limited. Based on pairwise subsampling, the degree of clonotype sharing among donors was expected to be affected by sequencing depth. Roughly 5% of naive CD4, around 4% of naive CD8, 2% to 2.5% of memory CD4, and 0.35% to 0.4% of memory CD8 clonotypes were shared across several donors. Sampling was restricted to blood, and TCR repertoires in tissues likely differ from the TCR repertoires found in blood. Incomplete sequencing was indicated by rarefaction of sorted-subset datasets, despite the large sequencing depth. Naive subsets generally had larger estimated clonotype richness than memory subsets did.

The donors were healthy, HIV-negative adults with no recently reported acute infections or vaccinations. Only Caucasian adults living in Nashville, Tennessee, USA were represented among the donors. The CD8 memory samples were a combination of magnetically selected CD45RO+ cells and CCR7-negative CD45RA+ effector memory (TemRA) cells. After blood collection by leukapheresis, PBMCs were isolated using Ficoll-Histopaque density gradient centrifugation and then cryopreserved in the vapor phase of liquid nitrogen. Analytical flow cytometry was used to check the purity and quantity of each magnetically sorted T cell population. Genomic DNA was isolated from each sorted fraction and quantified by UV absorbance on a Nanodrop 2000c. Using the deep immunoSEQ assay, TCR CDR3 regions were amplified from genomic DNA by multiplex PCR. Extracted genomic DNA from each cell subset was spread evenly across all wells of several immunoSEQ 96-well plates, with each plate serving as a replicate. For sorted subsets, roughly 0.2 ug genomic DNA, equal to 25,000 to 35,000 T cell genomes, was loaded into each replicate PCR. The purified libraries were quantified using a Qubit 3.0 fluorometer, sized with a Bioanalyzer 2100, and then quantified again using the KAPA Library Quantification kit. A separate single-read 150-cycle Illumina NextSeq 550 flow cell was used to sequence each immunoSEQ 96-well plate. The original pipeline was this. Because the immunoSEQ output held only junctional sequences and lacked quality scores, the filtering could not match the filtering applied to full-length reads. To assign V/J genes and CDR3, sequences were annotated against IMGT germline references using PyIR, a Python wrapper for IgBLAST v1.9. Any read was removed if the V/J assignment was weak (E-value above 1e-6), the CDR3 was missing, or the read contained stop codons, out-of-frame junctions, or ambiguous translated residues. A V3J clonotype was defined by an identical inferred V gene, J gene, and CDR3 amino acid sequence. Percentage overlap between repertoires was computed as shared unique clonotypes divided by the size of the smaller repertoire. Repertoire richness was assessed with RTK rarefaction, the Chao1 estimator, and Recon v2.1 estimates of unobserved clonotypes. Generation probabilities were computed with OLGA for all TCRbeta clonotypes obtained by the gDNA method from four donors. TCRdb stores this immuneACCESS table with in-frame sequences only. Part of the clones is absent; in the studies checked, under half of the shortfall reflects unresolved V genes, and no reason is known for the rest. Clonal size and the V and J genes are those of that table, whereas D and trimming came from the DNA. The table for this sample lists about 380,000 clones; around 96% of them were counted only once. Less than 0.35% of the sample lies in the top ten.

Trimmed from V: 5 bases; trimmed from J: 7 bases; junction bases lacking a gene match: 13. Including cysteine and phenylalanine, the CDR3 has 16 amino acids. The kept DNA is CDR3 alone, 48 bases in frame from the first base. The germline V gene supplies CDR1 SGHVS and CDR2 FNYEAQ. In the case of this clone: Its antigen remains undetermined. Base qualities are missing; no much larger clone stands one base away.

Sequenced input: memory CD8+ T cells sorted from blood. Per the publication, the cell subset or site label means: CD45RO+ cells pooled with CCR7-negative TemRA cells. The chain joins TRBV7-6 to TRBJ2-3, with 9 middle bases fitting TRBD2. This clonotype was obtained from a man younger than 45 in good health. The CDR3 has the sequence CASSMVAGVGGNTQYF. The DNA sequence is TGTGCCAGCAGCATGGTAGCGGGAGTCGGGGGGAATACGCAGTATTTT.